One sample yielded the 32 T cell receptor beta chains listed below, sequenced in a study of post-analysis software for immune sequencing data. Every TCR beta cDNA library bore unique molecular identifiers. TCRdb called the PCR reads again in MiXCR, with one record for every CDR3 protein. The sample holds hundreds of thousands of distinct CDR3 sequences, 25% to 30% seen once. Findings and limits, study-wide: The five TRBV segments detected at higher frequency in patients than in controls included TRBV5-6, TRBV5-1 and TRBV20-1.

These receptors have no identified antigens. The sequenced sample was blood. The receptors come from a girl aged 5 to 17 with multiple sclerosis.

This clonotype appeared a few times. The chain is built from TRBV24-1 and TRBJ2-5; tentative D call: TRBD2 (6 bases). The CDR3 sequence is 11 residues long. Germline CDR1 reads KGHDR; CDR2 reads SFDVKD. The V end was cut by 6 bases, the J end by 5 bases, with 6 bases between. The CDR3 sequence: CATSSGETQYF. Written as DNA, the CDR3 is TGTGCCACCAGTAGCGGGGAGACCCAGTACTTC.

The table lists this clonotype with a few counts. The rearrangement joins TRBV6-5 to TRBJ2-5; the D is unclear. Per germline, CDR1 MNHEY and CDR2 SVGAGI. The CDR3 is 14 amino acids. The V end was cut by 3 bases, the J end by 2 bases, with 10 bases between. CDR3: CASSYNRRQETQYF. For the CDR3, the DNA is TGTGCCAGCAGTTATAACAGACGACAAGAGACCCAGTACTTC.

This clonotype occurred a few times. This sequence joins TRBV29-1 and TRBJ2-1; no definite D call. Per germline, CDR1 SQVTM and CDR2 ANQGSEA. Trimming cost V 4 bases and J 6 bases, with 10 bases left between them. The CDR3 sequence is 12 residues long. The CDR3 bases are TGCAGCGTTGTTCGACACAGCAATGAGCAGTTCTTC. It encodes CSVVRHSNEQFF.

This clonotype has a handful of counts. The V gene is TRBV6-6, the J gene TRBJ2-6, with a tentative D call TRBD1 (6 bases). The CDR3 is made up of 17 amino acids. CDR1 is MNHNY and CDR2 is SVGAGI in the germline V gene (reference sequence). V was clipped by 0 bases and J by 0 bases, with 9 bases between them. As DNA, the CDR3 is TGTGCCAGCAGTTACTCGACAGGCCACTCTGGGGCCAACGTCCTGACTTTC. Translation gives CASSYSTGHSGANVLTF.

The rearrangement joins TRBV29-1 to TRBJ2-7, with a tentative D call TRBD2 (6 bases). The CDR3 has 13 residues. Germline CDR1 and CDR2: SQVTM and ANQGSEA. V was pared by 6 bases and J by 2 bases, with 14 bases between. CDR3 protein: CSVTPTGAYEQYF. In DNA form, the CDR3 reads TGCAGCGTGACCCCCACGGGAGCCTACGAGCAGTACTTC.

This clonotype came up a few times. The chain links TRBV7-9 to TRBJ2-5; possibly TRBD2 for D (5 bases). The CDR3 is 16 amino acids. CDR1 and CDR2 from the germline V gene are SEHNR and FQNEAQ (reference sequence). Deletions cut 5 bases from V and 3 bases from J, with 19 bases between. DNA of the CDR3: TGTGCCAGCAGCACCCGACGACGGGGAAACGAAGAGACCCAGTACTTC. It specifies CASSTRRRGNEETQYF.

CDR3 sequence reads: CASSVAGAAHEQFF. The CDR3 DNA sequence: TGTGCCAGCAGCGTAGCGGGGGCGGCCCATGAGCAGTTCTTC. The rearrangement joins TRBV9 to TRBJ2-1; D tentatively reads TRBD1 or TRBD2 (6 bases each). Germline assignment: CDR1 SGDLS and CDR2 YYNGEE. The CDR3 has 14 residues. The V and J ends lost 0 bases and 8 bases respectively, with 12 bases between them.

This clonotype was found many times. V gene TRBV10-3 combines with J gene TRBJ2-5; D is uncertain. The CDR3 extends over 13 amino acids. Germline CDR1 and CDR2: ENHRY and SYGVKD. Deletions cut 8 bases from V and 3 bases from J, with 13 bases between. The CDR3 is CAIGPGIKETQYF. The CDR3 nucleotides are TGTGCCATCGGACCGGGCATCAAAGAGACCCAGTACTTC.

V is TRBV27 and J is TRBJ2-1, with 9 positions matching TRBD2. Germline CDR1 is MNHEY and CDR2 is SMNVEV (reference sequence). V lost 2 bases and J lost 4; bases outside the gene matches: 6. The CDR3 loop spans 16 amino acids. The chain's CDR3 is CASSLAGGPLYNEQFF. CDR3 DNA sequence: TGTGCCAGCAGTTTAGCGGGAGGGCCCCTATACAATGAGCAGTTCTTC.

This clonotype was found a few times. The chain couples TRBV4-3 to TRBJ1-5; D ambiguous. Trimming cost V 0 bases and J 1 base, with 7 bases left between them. The CDR3 loop spans 15 amino acids. Looked up from germline, CDR1 is LGHNA and CDR2 is YSLEER. The DNA for the CDR3 is TGCGCCAGCAGCCAAGATCGGAGGAGCAATCAGCCCCAGCATTTT. Translating gives CASSQDRRSNQPQHF.

As for this clonotype: This could be a read error, since a much larger clone is one nucleotide away. The chain is built from TRBV6-5 and TRBJ2-7; D is uncertain. This CDR3 is built from 13 residues. CDR1 and CDR2 (germline): MNHEY, SVGAGI. The CDR3 loop is CASRRNPSYGQYF. CDR3 DNA sequence: TGTGCCAGCCGCCGGAATCCCTCCTACGGGCAGTACTTC.

This rearrangement joins TRBV20-1 to TRBJ1-1, with D perhaps TRBD1 (6 bases). Trimming removed 5 bases from V and 2 bases from J, with 9 bases in between. Germline V gene lookup returns CDR1 DFQATT and CDR2 SNEGSKA (reference sequence). The length of the CDR3 is 12 residues. The chain's CDR3 is CSAPGANTEAFF. In nucleotides, the CDR3 is TGCAGTGCTCCAGGGGCTAACACTGAAGCTTTCTTT.

This clonotype was counted ten times or more. The chain carries TRBV29-1 and TRBJ1-4, with D tentatively TRBD1 (5 bases). CDR1 is SQVTM and CDR2 is ANQGSEA in the germline V gene. The CDR3 is 13 residues long. Trimming removed 7 bases at V and 10 bases at J, with 19 bases between. The CDR3 DNA reads TGCAGCGGAGTAGTGGCGGACGGGGCAAAACTGTTTTTT. Translated: CSGVVADGAKLFF.

This clonotype has just a few counts. The chain has TRBV11-2 and TRBJ2-4; D possibly corresponds to TRBD2 (6 bases). The CDR3 length is 17 residues. Germline CDR1 reads SGHAT; CDR2 reads FQNNGV. V dropped 5 bases and J dropped 1 base, with 18 bases sitting between them. The CDR3 DNA follows: TGTGCCAGCAGCACTAGCTGGGGAGGATCCGCCAAAAACATTCAGTACTTC. Translating it yields CASSTSWGGSAKNIQYF.

Comment on this clonotype: The junction departs from germline at one end; a sequencing error may be responsible. CDR3 in DNA: TGTGCCAGCAGGACCAGAGAAGGCGGGTTAGAAGATTTCTTT. Translating it yields CASRTREGGLEDFF. The V call is TRBV6-1, the J call TRBJ1-1; D gene uncertain. There are 14 residues in the CDR3. The germline CDR1 and CDR2 sequences are MNHNS and SASEGT.

In the case of this clonotype: One junction end does not reproduce the germline sequence, and a read error may be involved. J is TRBJ2-6 and V is TRBV20-1, with 7 bases matching TRBD1. The CDR3 covers 16 residues. CDR1 and CDR2 (germline): DFQATT, SNEGSKA (reference sequence). The CDR3 spells CSVRRAGGPGANVLTF. The CDR3 DNA follows: TGCAGTGTTAGAAGGGCAGGGGGTCCTGGGGCCAACGTCCTGACTTTC.

The chain recombines TRBV3-1 with TRBJ2-7; TRBD2 matches 11 bases. The better agreement between TRBJ2-5 and the DNA end casts doubt on the J call. This CDR3 contains 16 residues. Per germline, CDR1 LGHDT and CDR2 YNNKEL (reference sequence). The CDR3 coding sequence is TGTGCCAGCAGCCAAGATTTGTCTAGCGGGAGGCGGACCCAGTACTTC. Its protein is CASSQDLSSGRRTQYF.

This clonotype was found a few times. The chain links TRBV12-3 or TRBV12-4 to TRBJ2-1, with 8 nucleotides matching TRBD2. The CDR3 sequence is 15 residues long. The junction had 8 bases not matched to a gene; V was cut back by 8 bases and J by 2 bases. CDR3 nucleotides: TGTGCCAGCCGCCGTAGCGGGACACCCTACAATGAGCAGTTCTTC. Translation gives CASRRSGTPYNEQFF.

This chain uses TRBV12-3 or TRBV12-4 with TRBJ2-7, with 7 bases aligning to TRBD1. This CDR3 comprises 15 residues. With V trimmed by 6 bases and J by 6 bases, 14 bases remained unmatched. The CDR3 DNA reads TGTGCCAGCAGCGACCACGGGACAGCGGCATTCGAGCAGTACTTC. This sequence encodes CASSDHGTAAFEQYF.

Details on this clonotype: This sequence may be a read error, since a much larger clone differs from it by one base. The chain employs TRBV12-3 or TRBV12-4 and TRBJ2-3; 9 positions match TRBD2. CDR3 size: 14 residues. The CDR3 DNA reads TGTGCCAGCAGTTTTAGCGGGGGCACAGATATGCAGTATTTT. Protein sequence: CASSFSGGTDMQYF.

This clonotype was detected only once. This chain joins TRBV24-1 and TRBJ2-7; maybe TRBD1 (5 bases). The CDR3 spans 16 residues. Germline V gene data show CDR1 as KGHDR and CDR2 as SFDVKD. Trimming took 0 bases from V and 6 from J, leaving 17 bases between them. CDR3 DNA sequence: TGTGCCACCAGTGATTTGCCCGGGCAGGGTTCGGGCGAGCAGTACTTC. Protein: CATSDLPGQGSGEQYF.

The chain employs TRBV20-1 and TRBJ2-3, with unresolved D. Per germline, CDR1 DFQATT and CDR2 SNEGSKA (reference sequence). V dropped 1 base and J dropped 5 bases, with 10 bases sitting between them. This CDR3 is 13 amino acids long. The CDR3 spells CSARGTHQDTQYF. DNA of the CDR3: TGCAGTGCTAGAGGAACACACCAAGATACGCAGTATTTT.

The table lists this clonotype with a few counts. The chain links TRBV3-1 to TRBJ2-1; D is unresolved. There are 16 residues in the CDR3. Between the trimmed V and J ends, which lost 0 bases and 2 bases, there was a span of 11 bases. The germline V gene has CDR1 LGHDT and CDR2 YNNKEL (reference sequence). The CDR3 coding sequence is TGTGCCAGCAGCCAAGAACCGGGTGTGACCTACAATGAGCAGTTCTTC. This codes for CASSQEPGVTYNEQFF.

This clonotype was found a few times. The rearrangement uses TRBV4-3 and TRBJ2-5; TRBD1 is a possible D gene (7 bases). With 0 bases removed from V and 2 bases from J, the gap between germline ends came to 19 bases. CDR1 and CDR2 from the germline V gene are LGHNA and YSLEER. This CDR3 is 18 amino acids long. For the CDR3, the DNA is TGCGCCAGCAGCCAAGAAAGAATCGGGGCGGGACAGCAAGAGACCCAGTACTTC. Amino acids: CASSQERIGAGQQETQYF.

CDR3 sequence (DNA): TGTGCCAGCAGTTTGTTCAGGGGATGGTCCGAGCAGTACTTC. It translates to CASSLFRGWSEQYF. The chain links TRBV28 to TRBJ2-7; D may be TRBD1 (6 bases). Germline lookup yields CDR1 MDHEN and CDR2 SYDVKM. V was clipped by 3 bases and J by 6 bases, with 15 bases between them. This CDR3 spans 14 amino acids. The whole variable domain, filled in from reference TRBV28 and TRBJ2-7, reads DVKVTQSSRYLVKRTGEKVFLECVQDMDHENMFWYRQDPGLGLRLIYFSYDVKMKEKGDIPEGYSVSREKKERFSLILESASTNQTSMYLCASSLFRGWSEQYFGPGTRLTVT.

This clonotype has more than one count but fewer than ten. This chain joins TRBV3-1 and TRBJ1-1; the D is unclear. The CDR3 has 12 residues. In germline, CDR1 is LGHDT, CDR2 YNNKEL (reference sequence). V was trimmed by 4 bases and J by 5 bases, leaving 8 bases between them. CDR3 in DNA: TGTGCCAGCAGCCTACCGAGGACTGAAGCTTTCTTT. Protein sequence: CASSLPRTEAFF. Looking up the rest from reference TRBV3-1 and TRBJ1-1 gives the full variable domain: DTAVSQTPKYLVTQMGNDKSIKCEQNLGHDTMYWYKQDSKKFLKIMFSYNNKELIINETVPNRFSPKSPDKAHLNLHINSLELGDSAVYFCASSLPRTEAFFGQGTRLTVV.

The chain has TRBV7-2 and TRBJ2-2; 10 bases are shared with TRBD1. The V segment lost 4 bases and the J segment 4 bases; nucleotides outside the gene matches: 3. The length of the CDR3 is 15 residues. Germline V gives CDR1 SGHTA, CDR2 FQGNSA. This chain's CDR3 is CASSSWTGGTGELFF. The CDR3 DNA reads TGTGCCAGCAGCTCCTGGACAGGGGGCACCGGGGAGCTGTTTTTT.

This clonotype was counted only a few times. In DNA, the CDR3 is TGTGCCACTACAGGAGCAACCTATGGCTACACCTTC. Amino acids: CATTGATYGYTF. J is TRBJ1-2 and V is TRBV7-9; a weak D match, TRBD1 (5 bases). The CDR3 is made up of 12 amino acids. With 10 bases removed from V and 4 bases from J, the gap between germline ends came to 13 bases. Germline V gene lookup returns CDR1 SEHNR and CDR2 FQNEAQ (reference sequence).

This clonotype has just a few counts. The chain is built from TRBV10-3 and TRBJ1-5, with D uncertain. V was shortened by 8 bases and J by 0 bases, with 5 bases between the two germline ends. The germline V gene encodes CDR1 ENHRY and CDR2 SYGVKD. The CDR3 covers 12 residues. Written as DNA, the CDR3 is TGTGCCATCGGATATAGCAATCAGCCCCAGCATTTT. Encoded protein: CAIGYSNQPQHF.

The chain has TRBV9 and TRBJ1-5, with D possibly TRBD1 on 6 matching bases. This CDR3 is 16 amino acids long. Looked up from germline, CDR1 is SGDLS and CDR2 is YYNGEE. V lost 4 bases and J 1 base, leaving 15 bases between the germline ends. The CDR3 bases are TGTGCCAGCAGCTCCGGCCCCGGGGGCAGCAATCAGCCCCAGCATTTT. Its translation is CASSSGPGGSNQPQHF.

This clonotype was detected only a few times. J is TRBJ2-1 and V is TRBV11-3; possible D gene TRBD1, 5 bases. V gave up 3 bases and J gave up 5 bases, with 11 bases separating them. This CDR3 region has 14 residues. The germline gives CDR1 SGHNT, CDR2 YENEEA. DNA for the CDR3: TGTGCCAGCAGCTTCCAGGGAACTAACAATGAGCAGTTCTTC. Translated, it gives CASSFQGTNNEQFF.

At least ten counts were recorded for this clonotype. This chain uses TRBV27 with TRBJ2-7; tentatively, D is TRBD2 (6 bases). CDR1 is MNHEY, CDR2 SMNVEV, per germline (reference sequence). The CDR3 consists of 15 residues. V lost 6 bases and J 0 bases, leaving 15 bases between the germline ends. CDR3 in DNA: TGTGCCAGCAGCCCTAGTGGGGGGAGCTCCTACGAGCAGTACTTC. Residues: CASSPSGGSSYEQYF.